The sequence of this TCR beta chain was determined in a study of cytomegalovirus exposure and HLA in healthy donors (dated by TCRdb to about 2017). The study in broad terms: An earlier analysis of roughly 500 of the donors reported roughly 300 Gb of sequence data and around 100 million unique TCR beta sequences obtained from some 200 million T cells. Rather than drawing on any new phenotypic data, the later analysis identified candidate immune exposures from TCR beta sequences and the way those sequences occurred across donors. Donor age, sex, ethnicity and CMV serostatus were compiled together with the repertoire data. HLA typing included class I and class II loci at four-digit resolution. Because of strong linkage in the cohort, roughly five DR-DQ haplotypes were treated as single units for association and clustering. The study was designed to test whether signatures of past pathogen exposure could be identified by cataloging public T cell receptors. The number of typed donors differed by locus: roughly 629-640 for A, B, C, DRB1 and DQB1; 500 to 550 for DQA1; some 610 for DPA1; and around 450 for DPB1. The genetic ancestry cluster associated with self-reported Caucasian donors included about 84% of the roughly 360 genotyped donors. A later genetic analysis took genome-wide SNP genotypes for 398 of the 666 donors and used that subset as a discovery cohort. A later analysis re-analyzed previously published TCR beta repertoires from hundreds of donors and added high-resolution HLA genotyping to study TCR occurrence patterns. Among about 400 genotyped donors of the cohort, an average of approximately 240,000 unique TCR beta nucleotide sequences was sequenced per donor, of which approximately 19% were non-productive. To decide whether each TCR beta V gene segment behaved as functional or pseudogenic, an earlier analysis of some 540 of the donors relied on high-throughput TCR beta sequencing. High-throughput TCR immunosequencing, statistical association of individual TCRs with disease status, and machine learning were combined to predict cytomegalovirus infection status. An early release that covered some 630 HLA-typed donors contained around 300 gigabases of sequencing data and roughly 84 million unique TCR sequences. Besides the first cohort of about 730 subjects, a separate validation cohort made up of 120 different subjects was used. Every discovery cohort repertoire had been produced on one sequencing platform. Using immunosequencing, the study profiled T cell repertoires from 666 subjects and related those repertoires to cytomegalovirus serostatus. What the work shows at the level of the full study, not this receptor alone: Compared with equally common non-associated chains, HLA-associated TCR beta chains in a later analysis were more clonally expanded and had lower generation probabilities. A later analysis associated 16,951 TCR beta sequences with specific HLA alleles at a false discovery rate of 0.05. The classifier was reported to diagnose cytomegalovirus status with high specificity and sensitivity in both the original cohort and the validation cohort. The only immune exposure information available for the cohort was CMV serostatus. In vitro tests confirmed that a few of the cytomegalovirus-associated TCR beta chains recognize cytomegalovirus antigens. Several of the top co-occurrence clusters appeared to be linked to parvovirus B19, influenza, CMV and Epstein-Barr virus, according to a later analysis. A further reported finding was that TCR beta sequences accurately predicted the HLA-A and HLA-B alleles for most subjects in the first cohort. Correlated functional status among segregating V segments might reflect linkage disequilibrium, but an unknown experimental factor could not be ruled out. An earlier analysis of 450 to 750 of the donors showed that most TCR beta V segments appeared in productive rearrangements either about 87% or about 30% of the time, which broadly matched IMGT annotations. In a later analysis, most CMV-associated TCR beta chains were found to appear HLA-restricted, with HLA associations seemingly driven largely by CMV exposure. While some public TCRs were present in many individuals, most TCR sequences turned up only very rarely across donors. In a later genetic analysis, fewer N-insertions in productive TCRs were reported among donors in an Asian-associated ancestry cluster than the roughly 640-donor mean. A total of 164 TCR beta chains were listed by the study as associated with cytomegalovirus. The cohort was sequenced for TCR beta chains only, and without alpha or paired-chain data the features that could be detected were limited. Sequencing depth was assumed to be roughly uniform across donors in the presence/absence analyses, though that assumption may not hold. Because some donors lacked HLA typing at each locus, the association tests relied only on the typed subset. Because the 87-base-pair reads could not distinguish some IMGT-functional V segments, including TRBV6-2 and TRBV6-3, those segments were excluded. An association between a missense DCLRE1C variant and V-gene and J-gene trimming of TCR beta chains was found in a later genetic analysis and replicated in an independent cohort. The sequencing pipeline was judged likely to have produced a cluster of highly shared sequence variants as a technical artifact. Around 16 rarely observed V segments, including chromosome 9 orphons, were excluded from the earlier analysis of about 500 of the donors because counts were too low. According to the authors, the approach could potentially be generalized to other disease states and immunological phenotypes. In a later analysis, the rate of TCR association differed among HLA loci, with DRB1 alleles having the most associated TCRs and HLA-C alleles having the fewest. Assigning TCR associations to individual alleles was difficult when HLA alleles, especially DR and DQ, strongly co-occurred.

Library creation used the immunoSEQ multiplex PCR assay. The multiplex PCR relied on a mix of 60 forward primers for TCR Vbeta segments and 13 reverse primers for TCR Jbeta segments. The CDR3 region of rearranged TCR beta genes was amplified from genomic DNA by a multiplex PCR assay. On the Illumina HiSeq System, the amplified TCR beta libraries were sequenced as 87-base-pair reads. The authors processed their data as follows. In a later analysis, 77 million or so unique TCR beta chains were counted across the 666 repertoires, and approximately 11 million of these chains were shared by at least two donors. A nearest-neighbor algorithm error-corrected the raw reads and collapsed the reads into unique sequences, merging closely related sequences to remove PCR and sequencing errors. Alignment of CDR3 sequences to IMGT reference sequences was used to assign V, D and J gene segments. For a sequence to be retained, at least a six-nucleotide match to both a V gene segment and a J gene segment was required. Rearrangements were classified as productive when the CDR3 lacked stop codons and remained in frame with V and J, and all other rearrangements were classified as non-productive. CDR3 was defined by IMGT convention, running from the second conserved V-encoded cysteine to the conserved J-encoded phenylalanine. The earlier analysis of some 580 of the donors excluded any sequence lacking an unambiguous match to a single V gene segment. In an earlier analysis of 587 of the donors, V segments were called functional above 56.7% productive rearrangements and were called segregating when the between-donor standard deviation exceeded 5%. A statistical classification framework was built to diagnose cytomegalovirus status from the catalog of TCR beta chain sequences. A later analysis assigned V and J genes by comparing TCR nucleotide sequences with IMGT/GENE-DB human TR gene sequences. The TCRdist pipeline was used in a later analysis to assign CDR3 sequences and most-parsimonious VDJ recombination scenarios. In a later analysis, every TCR beta chain was defined by the combination of its CDR3 amino acid sequence and its V-gene family, and reads without a unique V-gene family were dropped. To address suspected cross-contamination and a sequencing artifact, a later analysis removed a few hundred highly shared, low-generation-probability nucleotide sequences. A later analysis calculated a clonal expansion index for each public chain from normalized within-repertoire ranks of inferred template counts. Generation probabilities in a later analysis came from a VDJ recombination model fitted to out-of-frame rearrangements, and those results were checked against IGoR. In a later analysis, hypergeometric tests were used to score TCR-TCR, TCR-HLA and TCR-CMV co-occurrence, with a repertoire-size bias correction applied to TCR pairs. A later analysis estimated false discovery rates by permuting HLA or CMV assignments 20 times. In a later analysis, co-occurring TCRs were grouped with DBSCAN, and TCRdist sequence similarity was added when clustering was performed within HLA-allele-positive subsets. For co-occurrence clustering, repertoires with fewer than 30,000 or more than 120,000 public chains were excluded, along with several repertoires with anomalous nucleotide sharing. Drawn from immuneACCESS, this table holds only the in-frame rearrangements with V and J called that TCRdb kept. Clones are partly lost; checked studies trace under half to an unresolved V gene and leave the rest unexplained. That table is the source of V, J and clone size, and D and trimming were worked out from the DNA. The sample yields approximately 130,000 clones; over 65% were counted once. Approximately 1.2% of the sample is held by the ten biggest clonotypes.

The cohort was made up of 666 healthy bone marrow donors. At the time of sampling, all cohort members were nominally healthy, though unrecorded immune exposures were likely present. The donor was CMV seronegative and was included in the group of several hundred seronegative cohort members. Each donor provided a peripheral blood sample, and peripheral blood mononuclear cells were used for TCR beta sequencing. The Qiagen DNeasy Blood Extraction Kit was used to extract genomic DNA from the blood cell samples. The CDR3 holds 14 amino acids from the cysteine to the phenylalanine. The kept DNA is CDR3 alone, 42 bases in frame from the first base. V loses 2 bases of germline sequence and J loses 4 bases, and the interval between the two ends is 8 bases. Based on the germline V gene (reference sequence), the CDR1 and CDR2 sequences are LNHNV and YYDKDF. A note on this clone: The antigen this receptor binds is unknown. Per-base qualities were not stored, and no clone one base away is much larger.

Sequencing used PBMCs. The source of this sequence is a man between 45 and 60 years old in good health and CMV-seronegative. The sequence joins TRBV15 to TRBJ2-2; confidence is insufficient to name the D gene. The CDR3 protein sequence reads: CATSRLLATGELFF. Read as DNA, the sequence is TGTGCCACCAGCAGACTCTTGGCCACCGGGGAGCTGTTTTTT. Reference TRBV15 and TRBJ2-2 proteins supply the regions before and after the CDR3; the full variable domain is: DAMVIQNPRYQVTQFGKPVTLSCSQTLNHNVMYWYQQKSSQAPKLLFHYYDKDFNNEADTPDNFQSRRPNTSFCFLDIRSPGLGDTAMYLCATSRLLATGELFFGEGSRLTVL.